The clone carrying this T cell receptor beta chain was recorded at least ten times. One junction end disagrees with the germline gene, perhaps due to a read error. CDR1 and CDR2 from the germline V gene are SGHRS and YFSETQ. CDR3 length: 14 residues. The data belong to a study of blood T cells in healthy people across ages. A second PCR of roughly 7 to 11 cycles used a sample-barcoded 5' primer and a J-beta primer mix. TCRdb processed the 5' RACE reads anew with MiXCR; each CDR3 protein has one entry. Of 700,000 or so distinct CDR3 sequences listed, around two fifths are singletons. This TCR derives from a man older than 75 in good health. Material for sequencing was blood. The rearrangement uses TRBV5-1 and TRBJ1-2; TRBD1 aligns across 12 bases. The CDR3 sequence: CASSGTGGDYGYTF. DNA for the CDR3: TGTGCCAGCAGTGGGACAGGGGGCGACTATGGCTACACCTTC.